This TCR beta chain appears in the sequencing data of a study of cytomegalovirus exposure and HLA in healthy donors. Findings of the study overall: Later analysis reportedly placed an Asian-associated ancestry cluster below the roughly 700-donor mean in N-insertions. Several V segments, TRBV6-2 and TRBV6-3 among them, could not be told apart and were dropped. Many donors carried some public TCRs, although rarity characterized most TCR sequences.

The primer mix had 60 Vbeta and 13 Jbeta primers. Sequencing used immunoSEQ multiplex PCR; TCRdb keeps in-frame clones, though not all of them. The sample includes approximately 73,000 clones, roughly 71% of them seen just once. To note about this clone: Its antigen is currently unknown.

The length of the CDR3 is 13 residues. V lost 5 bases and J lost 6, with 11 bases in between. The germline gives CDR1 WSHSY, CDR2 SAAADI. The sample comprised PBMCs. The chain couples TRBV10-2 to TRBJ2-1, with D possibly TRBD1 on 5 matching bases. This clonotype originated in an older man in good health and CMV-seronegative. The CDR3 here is CASSSLGANEQFF. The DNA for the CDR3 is TGCGCCAGCAGTTCTCTAGGGGCCAATGAGCAGTTCTTC.